This T cell receptor beta chain was sequenced in a study of T-cell memory formation after mild COVID-19. About this clonotype itself: The antigen is not known.

Points from the study as a whole: Clones contracting across day 15 to 85 had a balanced CD4/CD8 profile; later expanding clones leaned CD4+. Shrinking CD4+ clones resided mostly in CM and EM, and CD8+ ones in EMRA.

TCRdb passed the 5' RACE reads through MiXCR, listing each CDR3 protein once. The sample has 350,000 to 450,000 distinct CDR3 sequences, roughly an eighth seen once. With V trimmed by 4 bases and J by 7 bases, 9 bases remained unmatched. CDR3 length: 15 amino acids. From germline, CDR1 is SEHNR and CDR2 FQNEAQ (reference sequence). The clonotype originates from a man in his late teens or twenties who had mild COVID-19 (a few samples of this study predate the infection). Cell type and time point are not known. The sequenced material came from PBMCs or a T cell subset sorted from them (not recorded which). The V and J genes are TRBV7-9 and TRBJ1-2; the match to TRBD1 covers 10 bases. The CDR3 sequence is CASSSVGQGLIGYTF. CDR3 in DNA: TGTGCCAGCAGCTCGGTGGGACAGGGGTTAATTGGCTACACCTTC.